This T cell receptor beta chain was captured in a study of blood T cells in healthy people across ages (dated by TCRdb to the mid-2010s). Broadly, across the study: Template switching captured roughly one uniquely barcoded TCR beta cDNA molecule per two T cells in model experiments. Two additional independent replicas of 1 million unique cDNA reads from the same blood draw were analyzed for two donors (one aged 18 to 29 and one aged 80 or older). To avoid experimental bias, donors of different ages were spread randomly across the sequencing lanes. Using deep sequencing normalized with unique cDNA molecular identifiers, the study measured how TCR beta repertoire diversity changes with age. Four age groups were formed from the donors: young (average approximately 15 years), middle-aged (more than 35), aged (roughly 58) and long-lived (approximately 78).

The CDR3, from cysteine to phenylalanine, totals 15 residues. Only the CDR3 portion is preserved as DNA: 45 bases, with reading frame beginning at the first base. Trimming leaves V shorter by 6 bases and J shorter by 5 bases, with the junction holding 11 bases beyond the gene matches. CDR1 and CDR2 are read off the germline V gene as MDHEN and SYDVKM. The sample holds many counts of this clonotype. Its antigen is not yet known. One base away there is no much larger clone; base qualities are not given. Beyond this particular receptor, the publication reports: There was a strong correlation between observed TCR beta diversity and the percentage of naive T cells measured by flow cytometry. Estimates of total diversity based on one million sequenced T cells were considered lower bounds and underestimates. The long-lived group showed more naive CD4+ T cells, fewer expanded clones and increased TCR diversity than the aged group, suggesting age selection. Observed TCR beta diversity per million T cells fell roughly linearly with age, and a significant reduction was already apparent by age about 43. Conclusive comparison of naive and antigen-experienced compartments was prevented by the profiling of bulk unsorted PBMCs. The CMV infection status of donors was not known, potentially confounding age-related changes in expanded clonotypes.

Systemically healthy Caucasian individuals from Russia, roughly 40 in total and aged roughly 6 to 90 years, were included as donors. Each donor gave ten milliliters of peripheral blood, drawn into EDTA-treated Vacutainer tubes. Ficoll-Paque density-gradient centrifugation was used to isolate PBMCs, with at least 7 million per sample. Total RNA, at least 6 micrograms per sample, was extracted from PBMCs with Trizol reagent. For every donor, an aliquot of PBMCs went through flow cytometry to measure the percentages of naive CD45RAhigh/CD27high T cells. The library was made by 5' RACE. Sequencer: Illumina HiSeq 2500. A second PCR of about 6 to 12 cycles was run with a J-beta primer mix and a sample-barcoded 5' primer. A template-switch 5' adaptor carrying 12 random nucleotides introduced a unique molecular identifier onto each TCR beta cDNA molecule. At least 2.5 million CDR3-containing paired-end reads were obtained from each sample. First-strand cDNA was synthesized from all RNA with the Mint cDNA synthesis kit, primed by a TRBC-specific oligonucleotide. Following uracil-DNA glycosylase treatment, a first 18-cycle PCR with universal primers M1SS and BC2_uni_R was performed on all cDNA. The authors' pipeline ran thus. Normalization of each sample was performed by random selection of 1 million high-quality reads, each carrying a distinct molecular identifier. Reads with shared molecular identifiers were discarded instead of being binned into consensus sequences. MiTCR, run with a Q25 quality threshold and the strictest error-elimination algorithm, handled CDR3 identification, clonotype clustering and error correction. Lower-bound total TCR beta diversity was estimated with a nonparametric unseen species model using Euler transformation. TCRdb itself trimmed the public reads at Q25 with fastp, ran MiXCR and retained productive beta chains. When rows share a CDR3 protein, they turn into one entry using the most common DNA and genes. The V and J calls follow TCRdb's processing rather than the paper's. The sample table lists about 830,000 distinct CDR3 sequences, 58% of them with a count of one. About 20% of the sample is held by the ten biggest clonotypes.

The V gene is TRBV28 and the J gene is TRBJ2-7, and TRBD1 matches 9 of the central bases. Sequenced input: blood. The sequence was collected from a man aged 30 to 45 in good health. The bases read TGTGCCAGCAGCCGCAGAGGGACAGGGTCCCACGAGCAGTACTTC. This gives the protein CASSRRGTGSHEQYF.